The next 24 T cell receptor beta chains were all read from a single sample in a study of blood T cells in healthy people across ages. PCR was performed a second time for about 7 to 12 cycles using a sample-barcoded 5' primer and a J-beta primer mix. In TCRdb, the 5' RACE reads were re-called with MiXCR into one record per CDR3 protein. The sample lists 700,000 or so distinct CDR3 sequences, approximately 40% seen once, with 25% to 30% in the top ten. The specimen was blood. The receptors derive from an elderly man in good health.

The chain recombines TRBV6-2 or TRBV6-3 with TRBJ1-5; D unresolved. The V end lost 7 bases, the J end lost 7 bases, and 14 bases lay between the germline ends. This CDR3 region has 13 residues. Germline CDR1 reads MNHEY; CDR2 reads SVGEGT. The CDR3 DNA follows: TGTGCCAGCACACCCGGGTTCAAACAGCCCCAGCATTTT. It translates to CASTPGFKQPQHF.

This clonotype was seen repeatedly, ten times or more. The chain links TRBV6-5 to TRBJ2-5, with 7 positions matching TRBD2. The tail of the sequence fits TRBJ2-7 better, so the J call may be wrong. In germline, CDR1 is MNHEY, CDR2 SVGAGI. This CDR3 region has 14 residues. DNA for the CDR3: TGTGCCAGCAGTTCGGCGCGGGAGTGGCACGAGCAGTACTTC. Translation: CASSSAREWHEQYF.

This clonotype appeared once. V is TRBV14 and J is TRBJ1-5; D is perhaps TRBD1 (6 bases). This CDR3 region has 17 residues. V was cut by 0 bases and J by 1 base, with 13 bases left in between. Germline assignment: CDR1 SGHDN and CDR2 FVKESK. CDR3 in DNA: TGTGCCAGCAGCCAAGATCGAGGCAGGGGCAGCAATCAGCCCCAGCATTTT. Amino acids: CASSQDRGRGSNQPQHF.

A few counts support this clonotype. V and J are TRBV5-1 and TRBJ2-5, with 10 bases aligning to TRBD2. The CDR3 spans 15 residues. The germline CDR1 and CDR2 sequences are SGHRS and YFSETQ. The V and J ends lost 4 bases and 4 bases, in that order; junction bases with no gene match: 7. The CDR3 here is CASSNLAGVSETQYF. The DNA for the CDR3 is TGCGCCAGCAGCAACCTAGCGGGGGTTTCAGAGACCCAGTACTTC.

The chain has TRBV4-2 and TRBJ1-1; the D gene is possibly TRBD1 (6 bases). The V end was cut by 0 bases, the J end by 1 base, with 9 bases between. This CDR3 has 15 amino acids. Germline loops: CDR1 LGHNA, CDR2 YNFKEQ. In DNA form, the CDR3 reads TGTGCCAGCAGCCAAGAGCCAGGGGCGAACACTGAAGCTTTCTTT. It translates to CASSQEPGANTEAFF.

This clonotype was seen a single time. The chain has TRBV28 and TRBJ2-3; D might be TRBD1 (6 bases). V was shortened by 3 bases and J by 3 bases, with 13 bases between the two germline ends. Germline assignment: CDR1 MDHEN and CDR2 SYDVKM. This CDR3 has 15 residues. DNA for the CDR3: TGTGCCAGCAGTTTGGGGGCCCACCGTACAGATACGCAGTATTTT. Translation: CASSLGAHRTDTQYF.

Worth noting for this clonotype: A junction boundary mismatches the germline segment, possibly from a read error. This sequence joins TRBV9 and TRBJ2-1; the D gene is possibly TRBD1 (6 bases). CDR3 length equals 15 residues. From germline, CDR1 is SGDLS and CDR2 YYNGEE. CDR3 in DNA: TGTGCTAGCAGCGTAGCAGGGGCGATAAACAATGAGCAGTTCTTC. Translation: CASSVAGAINNEQFF.

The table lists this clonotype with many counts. Here the CDR3 reads CASSEGLGVGDTQYF. DNA for the CDR3: TGTGCCAGCAGCGAGGGACTAGGGGTGGGAGATACGCAGTATTTT. The rearrangement joins TRBV7-2 to TRBJ2-3; TRBD2 matches 8 bases. V lost 5 bases to trimming and J lost 5 bases; unmatched junction nucleotides: 9. Germline V gene sequence: CDR1 SGHTA, CDR2 FQGNSA. This CDR3 region has 15 residues.

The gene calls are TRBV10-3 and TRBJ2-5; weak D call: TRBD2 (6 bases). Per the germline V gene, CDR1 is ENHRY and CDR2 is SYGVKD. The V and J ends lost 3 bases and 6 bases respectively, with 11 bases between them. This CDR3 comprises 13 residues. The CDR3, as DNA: TGTGCCATCAGTGAATGGGGGGACCAGACCCAGTACTTC. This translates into CAISEWGDQTQYF.

Here the CDR3 reads CASSPLGGTYNEQFF. The DNA of the CDR3 is TGCGCCAGCAGCCCGCTCGGGGGTACCTACAATGAGCAGTTCTTC. This chain links TRBV4-1 with TRBJ2-1; D is perhaps TRBD2 (6 bases). The ends were cut back, 4 bases at V and 2 bases at J, with 12 bases in the middle. CDR3 length equals 15 residues. Germline assignment: CDR1 MGHRA and CDR2 YSYEKL.

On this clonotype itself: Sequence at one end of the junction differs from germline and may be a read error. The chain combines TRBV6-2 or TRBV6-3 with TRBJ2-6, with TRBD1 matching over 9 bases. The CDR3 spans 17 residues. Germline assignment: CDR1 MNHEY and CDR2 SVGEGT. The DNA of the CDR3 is TGTGCCAGCAGTCGGGGACAGGGAAGAACTGGGGCCAACGTCCCGACTTTC. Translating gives CASSRGQGRTGANVPTF.

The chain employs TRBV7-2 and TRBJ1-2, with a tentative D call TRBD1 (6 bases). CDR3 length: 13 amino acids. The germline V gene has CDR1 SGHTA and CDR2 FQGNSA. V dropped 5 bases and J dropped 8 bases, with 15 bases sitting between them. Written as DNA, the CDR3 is TGTGCCAGCAGCCGAGACAGGACGGACGGCTACACCTTC. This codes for CASSRDRTDGYTF.

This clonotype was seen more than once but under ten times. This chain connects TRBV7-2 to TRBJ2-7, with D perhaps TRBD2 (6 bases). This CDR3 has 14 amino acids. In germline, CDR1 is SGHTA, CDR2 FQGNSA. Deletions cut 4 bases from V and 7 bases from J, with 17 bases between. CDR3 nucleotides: TGTGCCAGCAGCTCTTGGACTAACTCGGGGGAGCAGTACTTC. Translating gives CASSSWTNSGEQYF.

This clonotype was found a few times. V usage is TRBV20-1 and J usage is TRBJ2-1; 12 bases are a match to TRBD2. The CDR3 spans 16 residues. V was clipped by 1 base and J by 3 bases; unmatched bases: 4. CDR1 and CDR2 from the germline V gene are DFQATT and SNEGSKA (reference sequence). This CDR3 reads CSARGLLAGGYNEQFF. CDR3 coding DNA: TGCAGTGCTAGAGGCCTACTAGCGGGAGGCTACAATGAGCAGTTCTTC.

The CDR3 region is CSAREGRAGRYEQFF. The CDR3 DNA reads as TGCAGTGCTAGAGAAGGCAGGGCGGGTCGGTATGAGCAGTTCTTC. V and J are TRBV20-1 and TRBJ2-1; D assignment may be TRBD1 or TRBD2 (5 bases each). CDR1 is DFQATT and CDR2 is SNEGSKA in the germline V gene (reference sequence). The CDR3 has 15 residues. With 0 bases removed from V and 8 bases from J, the gap between germline ends came to 17 bases.

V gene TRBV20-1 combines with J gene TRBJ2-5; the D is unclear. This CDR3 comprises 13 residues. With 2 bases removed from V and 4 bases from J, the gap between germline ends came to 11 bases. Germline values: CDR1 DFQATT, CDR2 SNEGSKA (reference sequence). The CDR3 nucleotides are TGCAGTGCTAGACTTAGTAATTCAGAGACCCAGTACTTC. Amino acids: CSARLSNSETQYF.

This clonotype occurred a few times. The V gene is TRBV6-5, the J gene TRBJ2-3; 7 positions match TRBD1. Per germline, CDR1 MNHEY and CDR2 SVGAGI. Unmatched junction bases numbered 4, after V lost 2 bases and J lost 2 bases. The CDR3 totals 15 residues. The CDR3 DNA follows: TGTGCCAGCAGTTACCGGGACAGCCACACAGATACGCAGTATTTT. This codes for CASSYRDSHTDTQYF.

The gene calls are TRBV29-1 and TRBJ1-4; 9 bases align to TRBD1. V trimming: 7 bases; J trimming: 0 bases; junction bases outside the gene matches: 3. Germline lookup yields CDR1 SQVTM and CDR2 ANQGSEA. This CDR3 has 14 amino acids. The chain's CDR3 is CSAGTGTTNEKLFF. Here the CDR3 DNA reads TGCAGCGCCGGGACAGGGACAACTAATGAAAAACTGTTTTTT. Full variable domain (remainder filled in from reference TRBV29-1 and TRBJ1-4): SAVISQKPSRDICQRGTSLTIQCQVDSQVTMMFWYRQQPGQSLTLIATANQGSEATYESGFVIDKFPISRPNLTFSTLTVSNMSPEDSSIYLCSAGTGTTNEKLFFGSGTQLSVL.

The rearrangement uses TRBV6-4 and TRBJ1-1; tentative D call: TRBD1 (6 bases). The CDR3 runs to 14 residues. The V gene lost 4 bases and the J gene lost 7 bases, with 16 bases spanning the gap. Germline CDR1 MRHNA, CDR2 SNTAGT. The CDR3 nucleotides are TGTGCCAGCAGTGTAACACAGGGAAACTATGAAGCTTTCTTT. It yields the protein CASSVTQGNYEAFF.

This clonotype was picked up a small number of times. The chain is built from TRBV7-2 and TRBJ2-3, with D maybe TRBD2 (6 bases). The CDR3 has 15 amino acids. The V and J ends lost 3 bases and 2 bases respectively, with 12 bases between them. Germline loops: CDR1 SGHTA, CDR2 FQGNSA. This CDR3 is CASSFEAGYTDTQYF. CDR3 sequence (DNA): TGTGCCAGCAGCTTTGAGGCGGGGTACACAGATACGCAGTATTTT.

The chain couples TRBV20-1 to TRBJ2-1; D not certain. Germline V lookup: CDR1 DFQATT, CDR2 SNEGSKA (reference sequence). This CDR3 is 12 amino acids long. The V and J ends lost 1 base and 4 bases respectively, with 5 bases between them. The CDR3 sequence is CSARAQYNEQFF. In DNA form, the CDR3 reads TGCAGTGCTAGAGCTCAATACAATGAGCAGTTCTTC.

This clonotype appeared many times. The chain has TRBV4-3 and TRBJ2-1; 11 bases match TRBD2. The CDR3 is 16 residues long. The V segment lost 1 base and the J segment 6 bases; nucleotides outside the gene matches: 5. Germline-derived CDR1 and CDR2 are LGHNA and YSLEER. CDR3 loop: CASSQVVGLAGNEQFF. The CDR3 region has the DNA TGCGCCAGCAGCCAAGTTGTCGGACTAGCGGGCAATGAGCAGTTCTTC.

The CDR3 DNA sequence: TGCGCCAGCAGTGATCCCCTAGCGGGGGGGTCCTACGAGCAGTACTTC. The encoded protein is CASSDPLAGGSYEQYF. The rearrangement links TRBV10-2 to TRBJ2-7, with 12 bases fitting TRBD2. The CDR3 has 16 residues. The germline V gene encodes CDR1 WSHSY and CDR2 SAAADI. J gave up 1 base and V 3 bases, and 4 bases lay outside the gene matches.

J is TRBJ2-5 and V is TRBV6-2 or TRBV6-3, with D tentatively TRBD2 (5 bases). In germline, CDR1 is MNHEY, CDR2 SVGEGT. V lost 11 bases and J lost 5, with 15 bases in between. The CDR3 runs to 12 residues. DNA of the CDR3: TGTGCCGCGGCGGGCCTAGGTGAGACCCAGTACTTC. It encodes CAAAGLGETQYF.